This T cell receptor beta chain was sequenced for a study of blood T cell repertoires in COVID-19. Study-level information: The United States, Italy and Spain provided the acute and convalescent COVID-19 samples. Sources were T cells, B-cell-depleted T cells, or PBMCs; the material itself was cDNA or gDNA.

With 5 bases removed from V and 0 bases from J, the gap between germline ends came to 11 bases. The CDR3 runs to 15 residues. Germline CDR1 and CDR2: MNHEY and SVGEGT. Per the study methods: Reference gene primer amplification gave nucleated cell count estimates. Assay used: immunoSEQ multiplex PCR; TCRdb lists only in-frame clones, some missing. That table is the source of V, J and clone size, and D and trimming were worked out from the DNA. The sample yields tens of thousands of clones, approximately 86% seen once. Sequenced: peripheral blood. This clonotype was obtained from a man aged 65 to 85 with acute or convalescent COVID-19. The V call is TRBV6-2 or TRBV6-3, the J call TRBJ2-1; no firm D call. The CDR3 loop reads CASSPSRSSYNEQFF. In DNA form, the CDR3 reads TGTGCCAGCAGTCCCTCAAGGAGCTCCTACAATGAGCAGTTCTTC.